Sequencing of this TCR beta chain was carried out in a study of blood T cells in healthy people across ages. Overall study context: Capture by template switching was about one barcoded beta molecule per two T cells.

Alongside a J-beta primer mix, a sample-barcoded 5' primer served in a second PCR lasting roughly 7 to 11 cycles. TCRdb independently ran MiXCR on the 5' RACE reads; one entry per CDR3 protein. The sample lists over 1,500,000 distinct CDR3 sequences, around half occurring once. From germline, CDR1 is MNHEY and CDR2 SMNVEV (reference sequence). The V and J ends lost 0 bases and 5 bases respectively, with 20 bases between them. This CDR3 has 19 residues. Every sample had a minimum of 6 million PBMCs isolated. This chain links TRBV27 with TRBJ1-6, with D hard to call. Material for sequencing was blood. The sequence was obtained from a woman aged 40-49 years in good health. DNA of the CDR3: TGTGCCAGCAGTTTATCCAGACGGACGGCGATACCCCATAATTCACCCCTCCACTTT. It encodes CASSLSRRTAIPHNSPLHF.